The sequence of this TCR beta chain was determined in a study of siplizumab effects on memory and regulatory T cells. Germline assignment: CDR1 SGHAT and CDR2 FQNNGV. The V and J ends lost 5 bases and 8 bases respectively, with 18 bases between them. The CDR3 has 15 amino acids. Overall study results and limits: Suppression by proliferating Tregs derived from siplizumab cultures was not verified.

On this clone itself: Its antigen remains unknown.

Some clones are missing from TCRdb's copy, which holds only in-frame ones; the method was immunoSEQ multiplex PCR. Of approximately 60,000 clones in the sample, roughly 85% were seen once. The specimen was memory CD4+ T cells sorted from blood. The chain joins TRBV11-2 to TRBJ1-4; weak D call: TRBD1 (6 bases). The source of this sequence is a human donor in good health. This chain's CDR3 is CASSNPFRDKEKLFF. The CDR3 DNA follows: TGTGCCAGCAGCAACCCCTTCCGGGACAAGGAAAAACTGTTTTTT.